Below are 31 T cell receptor beta chains sequenced from a single sample in a study of T cells after yellow fever vaccination. TCRdb reprocessed the 5' RACE reads with MiXCR, giving one entry per CDR3 protein. Among 170,000 or so distinct CDR3 sequences listed, about 6% were seen once. The material sequenced was CD4+ T cells sorted from PBMCs, taken on the day of the first yellow fever vaccination. The receptors come from a man between 18 and 35 years old who received the YFV17D yellow fever vaccine.

V gene TRBV6-5 combines with J gene TRBJ1-1; D is unclear. The V gene's germline CDR1 is MNHEY and CDR2 SVGAGI. This CDR3 comprises 15 residues. V lost 0 bases to trimming and J lost 1 base, with 9 bases between them. CDR3 loop: CASSYSVSSNTEAFF. DNA of the CDR3: TGTGCCAGCAGTTACTCTGTTTCTTCGAACACTGAAGCTTTCTTT.

This clonotype was counted ten times or more. The V call is TRBV10-3, the J call TRBJ2-7, with D possibly being TRBD1 (5 bases). Germline CDR1 ENHRY, CDR2 SYGVKD. The length of the CDR3 is 14 residues. V shed 10 bases and J shed 0 bases, with 16 bases lying between them. The CDR3 bases are TGTGCCACGGTGGTCCAGGGAAGCTCCTACGAGCAGTACTTC. Its protein product is CATVVQGSSYEQYF.

This CDR3 reads CASSLVSRSPLHF. The CDR3 DNA sequence: TGCGCCAGCAGCTTGGTTTCTCGCTCACCCCTCCACTTT. The J gene is TRBJ1-6, the V gene TRBV5-1; D remains ambiguous. The CDR3 totals 13 residues. The germline V and J ends were trimmed by 0 bases and 10 bases, with 8 bases remaining between them. Per germline, CDR1 SGHRS and CDR2 YFSETQ.

In its sample, this clonotype was seen a few times. The chain combines TRBV20-1 with TRBJ2-5; 12 bases line up with TRBD2. The J segment lost 0 bases and the V segment lost 6 bases, leaving 5 bases of the junction unmatched. The CDR3 sequence is 15 residues long. The germline V gene has CDR1 DFQATT and CDR2 SNEGSKA (reference sequence). Here the CDR3 DNA reads TGCAGTGCCCTAACTAGCGGGGGGTACCAAGAGACCCAGTACTTC. This gives the protein CSALTSGGYQETQYF.

The table lists this clonotype with many counts. V gene TRBV3-1 combines with J gene TRBJ2-3; 8 bases agree with TRBD2. V lost 0 bases, J lost 7 bases, and 9 bases stayed unmatched. CDR3 length: 16 amino acids. The germline CDR1 and CDR2 sequences are LGHDT and YNNKEL (reference sequence). As DNA, the CDR3 is TGTGCCAGCAGCCAAGATCCCGGGGGGGCCCGCAATACGCAGTATTTT. Protein sequence: CASSQDPGGARNTQYF.

Ten or more counts support this clonotype. This sequence joins TRBV25-1 and TRBJ2-7; TRBD1 matches at 8 bases. The V gene end was trimmed by 4 bases and the J gene end by 1 base; junction bases not matched to a gene: 9. This CDR3 is built from 16 residues. CDR1 is MGHDK, CDR2 SYGVNS, per germline. The CDR3 region is CASSGLTGAASYEQYF. The DNA of the CDR3 is TGTGCCAGCAGTGGCCTGACAGGGGCCGCGTCCTACGAGCAGTACTTC.

This clonotype has only a few counts. This rearrangement joins TRBV12-3 or TRBV12-4 to TRBJ2-3; TRBD2 is a possible D gene (5 bases). Trimming shortened V by 6 bases and J by 1 base, and 14 bases separated the two germline ends. This CDR3 comprises 15 residues. The CDR3 nucleotides are TGTGCCAGCAGCATCTCCTGGACTGGCACAGATACGCAGTATTTT. This translates into CASSISWTGTDTQYF.

This clonotype was observed at least ten times. J is TRBJ1-4 and V is TRBV5-5; the D is unclear. The CDR3 covers 15 residues. CDR1 is SGHKS and CDR2 is YYEKEE in the germline V gene (reference sequence). V shed 4 bases and J shed 5 bases, with 15 bases lying between them. CDR3 in amino acids: CASSRAAGVNEKLFF. CDR3 DNA: TGTGCCAGCAGCCGCGCTGCGGGTGTGAATGAAAAACTGTTTTTT.

The V and J genes are TRBV20-1 and TRBJ1-6; possibly TRBD1 for D (5 bases). This CDR3 comprises 12 residues. V was pared by 8 bases and J by 9 bases, with 14 bases between. CDR1 and CDR2 (germline): DFQATT, SNEGSKA (reference sequence). The CDR3 DNA reads as TGCAGTACCGCAGGGAACAGTTCACCCCTCCACTTT. It yields the protein CSTAGNSSPLHF.

The chain uses TRBV5-1 and TRBJ1-4; D is possibly TRBD1 (6 bases). Germline CDR1 and CDR2: SGHRS and YFSETQ. The V end was cut by 8 bases, the J end by 1 base, with 9 bases between. CDR3 length equals 13 residues. The CDR3 sequence is CASSGETNEKLFF. The CDR3 DNA is TGCGCCAGTTCAGGGGAAACTAATGAAAAACTGTTTTTT.

The table lists this clonotype with many counts. The chain joins TRBV12-3 or TRBV12-4 to TRBJ1-6, with TRBD1 identical over 11 bases. This CDR3 has 15 amino acids. After removal of 3 bases from V and 8 bases from J, the junction contained 3 bases not matched to a gene. CDR3 nucleotide sequence: TGTGCCAGCAGTTTGGGACAGGGGGTCTATTCACCCCTCCACTTT. Its translation is CASSLGQGVYSPLHF.

This clonotype was detected many times. The V gene is TRBV6-1, the J gene TRBJ2-3; 7 positions agree with TRBD2. After removal of 4 bases from V and 1 base from J, the junction contained 11 bases not matched to a gene. CDR1 is MNHNS, CDR2 SASEGT, per germline. The CDR3 length is 17 residues. The CDR3 region has the DNA TGTGCCAGCAGTGGACCCGGGACTAAGTCGGGCACAGATACGCAGTATTTT. This translates into CASSGPGTKSGTDTQYF.

This clonotype was recorded many times. The chain joins TRBV5-4 to TRBJ2-2; D possibly corresponds to TRBD2 (7 bases). There are 14 residues in the CDR3. Trimming pared 8 bases from V and 1 base from J, leaving 12 bases between. Per germline, CDR1 SGHNT and CDR2 YYREEE (reference sequence). As DNA, the CDR3 is TGTGCCAGGGGGCGGGGGCAGAACACCGGGGAGCTGTTTTTT. Translating gives CARGRGQNTGELFF.

V and J are TRBV4-2 and TRBJ1-2, with unresolved D. CDR3 size: 16 residues. Trimming took 0 bases from V and 7 from J, leaving 18 bases between them. Per the germline V gene, CDR1 is LGHNA and CDR2 is YNFKEQ. The CDR3 DNA follows: TGTGCCAGCAGCCAAGATCTGGAGCAGAGGTGGAGTGGCTACACCTTC. Amino acid sequence: CASSQDLEQRWSGYTF.

Note on this clonotype: A much larger clone lies one base from this, so it may be a read error. This chain uses TRBV7-8 with TRBJ2-5; TRBD2 agrees at 9 bases. CDR3 length: 16 residues. V gave up 1 base and J gave up 4 bases; unmatched junction bases: 7. CDR1 is SGHVS and CDR2 is FQNEAQ in the germline V gene. The CDR3: CASSLEASGVRETQYF. CDR3 nucleotide sequence: TGTGCCAGCAGCTTAGAGGCTAGCGGGGTACGAGAGACCCAGTACTTC.

This clonotype has a handful of counts. The chain carries TRBV24-1 and TRBJ2-5, with unresolved D. Germline values: CDR1 KGHDR, CDR2 SFDVKD. CDR3 length: 13 residues. V was shortened by 5 bases and J by 5 bases, with 11 bases between the two germline ends. CDR3: CATSGGSRETQYF. Written as DNA, the CDR3 is TGTGCCACCAGTGGAGGCAGTAGGGAGACCCAGTACTTC.

The chain carries TRBV9 and TRBJ2-2, with D possibly matching TRBD1 (6 bases). The germline V gene has CDR1 SGDLS and CDR2 YYNGEE. The CDR3 sequence is 13 residues long. V was trimmed by 5 bases and J by 5 bases, leaving 10 bases between them. CDR3 protein: CASRGAWTGELFF. The CDR3 DNA sequence: TGTGCCAGCAGGGGGGCGTGGACCGGGGAGCTGTTTTTT.

About this clonotype: With a much larger clone just one base away, this may be a read error. The V call is TRBV3-1, the J call TRBJ2-7; no reliable D call. Germline V gene sequence: CDR1 LGHDT, CDR2 YNNKEL (reference sequence). There are 15 residues in the CDR3. Trimming pared 1 base from V and 2 bases from J, leaving 12 bases between. CDR3 residues: CASSQGGLIPYEQYV. In nucleotides, the CDR3 is TGTGCCAGCAGCCAAGGGGGATTAATCCCCTACGAGCAGTACGTC.

This clonotype appeared many times. The chain is built from TRBV20-1 and TRBJ2-5; D is unclear. The V end was cut by 0 bases, the J end by 0 bases, with 8 bases between. The CDR3 length is 14 residues. Looked up from germline, CDR1 is DFQATT and CDR2 is SNEGSKA (reference sequence). DNA for the CDR3: TGCAGTGCTAGAGAGCCCCGGAACCAAGAGACCCAGTACTTC. Amino acids: CSAREPRNQETQYF.

This clonotype has just a few counts. The V gene is TRBV6-1, the J gene TRBJ1-2; no clear D gene. CDR3 length: 10 amino acids. The germline V gene encodes CDR1 MNHNS and CDR2 SASEGT. V lost 3 bases and J lost 12, with 8 bases in between. Here the CDR3 DNA reads TGTGCCAGCAGTGACGGTTCAGACACCTTC. Translating it yields CASSDGSDTF.

Notes on this clonotype: A much larger clone differs by one base, so this may be a read error. The rearrangement joins TRBV20-1 to TRBJ1-2, with D maybe TRBD1 (6 bases). Trimming removed 0 bases from V and 11 bases from J, with 16 bases in between. Germline-derived CDR1 and CDR2 are DFQATT and SNEGSKA (reference sequence). The CDR3 is made up of 13 amino acids. CDR3 bases: TGCAGTGCTAGAGAGGGGGGCAGTGATACGTACACCTTC. Amino acids: CSAREGGSDTYTF.

This clonotype was found many times. The rearrangement joins TRBV6-1 to TRBJ2-2; 11 positions agree with TRBD1. Germline V lookup: CDR1 MNHNS, CDR2 SASEGT. Germline trimming cut 7 bases from V and 8 bases from J; bases unmatched to any gene: 12. This CDR3 has 16 amino acids. The CDR3 sequence: CASNRPGTGGVGELFF. DNA for the CDR3: TGTGCCAGCAACCGTCCCGGGACAGGGGGTGTTGGGGAGCTGTTTTTT.

This clonotype turned up a few times. The chain joins TRBV5-4 to TRBJ2-7; 11 bases agree with TRBD1. Germline CDR1 SGHNT, CDR2 YYREEE (reference sequence). Germline trimming cut 4 bases from V and 0 bases from J; bases unmatched to any gene: 3. The CDR3 contains 15 residues. CDR3 in amino acids: CASSKGQGDSYEQYF. The CDR3 bases are TGTGCCAGCAGCAAGGGACAGGGGGACTCCTACGAGCAGTACTTC.

Notes on this clonotype: An end of the junction differs from the germline gene, which may be a read error. The chain recombines TRBV5-1 with TRBJ2-3; 7 bases line up with TRBD1. Germline V gene sequence: CDR1 SGHRS, CDR2 YFSETQ. The length of the CDR3 is 14 residues. The CDR3 DNA follows: TGCGCCAGCGGCTTACAGGGGAACACAGATACGCAGTATTTT. Its protein is CASGLQGNTDTQYF.

This clonotype came up many times. The rearrangement links TRBV7-9 to TRBJ2-3, with D unresolved. Looked up from germline, CDR1 is SEHNR and CDR2 is FQNEAQ (reference sequence). The CDR3 totals 12 residues. Trimming removed 7 bases at V and 4 bases at J, with 9 bases between. This CDR3 is CASTPGPDTQYF. The CDR3 DNA is TGTGCCAGCACCCCCGGCCCAGATACGCAGTATTTT.

This clonotype was detected ten times or more. CDR3: CASSKRITSGGANEQFF. CDR3 DNA sequence: TGTGCCAGCAGCAAACGCATTACTAGCGGGGGGGCCAATGAGCAGTTCTTC. This rearrangement joins TRBV9 to TRBJ2-1, with 13 bases aligning to TRBD2. Germline lookup yields CDR1 SGDLS and CDR2 YYNGEE. The CDR3 extends over 17 amino acids. Trimming removed 4 bases from V and 6 bases from J; junction bases left unmatched: 10.

The rearrangement uses TRBV7-2 and TRBJ1-5; D is undetermined. Germline-derived CDR1 and CDR2 are SGHTA and FQGNSA. V shed 5 bases and J shed 4 bases, with 9 bases lying between them. The length of the CDR3 is 13 residues. DNA of the CDR3: TGTGCCAGCAGCGAAAACCTTAATCAGCCCCAGCATTTT. This translates into CASSENLNQPQHF.

This clonotype has at least ten counts. The chain is built from TRBV7-2 and TRBJ2-1; the match to TRBD2 covers 10 bases. Germline V gene data show CDR1 as SGHTA and CDR2 as FQGNSA. This CDR3 has 16 amino acids. Trimming removed 6 bases from V and 0 bases from J; junction bases left unmatched: 5. CDR3: CASRRAGGSSYNEQFF. DNA for the CDR3: TGTGCCAGCAGGCGAGCGGGGGGGAGCTCCTACAATGAGCAGTTCTTC. The full variable domain, in which reference TRBV7-2 and TRBJ2-1 provide the parts outside the CDR3, is GAGVSQSPSNKVTEKGKDVELRCDPISGHTALYWYRQSLGQGLEFLIYFQGNSAPDKSGLPSDRFSAERTGGSVSTLTIQRTQQEDSAVYLCASRRAGGSSYNEQFFGPGTRLTVL.

As to this clonotype: A single base separates this from a much larger clone, so it may be a read error. The chain combines TRBV5-1 with TRBJ2-2; D ambiguous. CDR1 is SGHRS and CDR2 is YFSETQ in the germline V gene. This CDR3 is 13 amino acids long. This CDR3 reads CARSSTLTGELFF. CDR3 in DNA: TGCGCCAGGAGCTCCACTTTGACCGGGGAGCTGTTTTTT.

This clonotype was counted between two and nine times. The chain has TRBV7-2 and TRBJ2-4; 7 bases are shared with TRBD1. Germline V gene sequence: CDR1 SGHTA, CDR2 FQGNSA. This CDR3 contains 16 residues. Germline trimming cut 3 bases from V and 8 bases from J; bases unmatched to any gene: 13. CDR3 sequence: CASSFSPGQGVDIQYF. The CDR3 bases are TGTGCCAGCAGCTTCTCCCCTGGGCAGGGGGTGGACATTCAGTACTTC.

The rearrangement links TRBV6-2 or TRBV6-3 to TRBJ1-2; weak D call: TRBD1 (5 bases). This CDR3 is built from 13 residues. V was clipped by 8 bases and J by 3 bases, with 13 bases between them. Germline assignment: CDR1 MNHEY and CDR2 SVGEGT. DNA of the CDR3: TGTGCCAGCGCTCGGGGCGCCGACTATGGCTACACCTTC. Amino acid sequence: CASARGADYGYTF.